This entry lists 31 T cell receptor beta chains sequenced from one sample in a study of cytomegalovirus exposure and HLA in healthy donors. The primer mix had 60 Vbeta and 13 Jbeta primers. The data were produced by immunoSEQ multiplex PCR, yet TCRdb's version contains in-frame clones alone and is incomplete. The table includes 100,000 to 150,000 clones, approximately 80% detected once. Sequencing was carried out using PBMCs. These receptors originate from a female donor in good health and CMV-seropositive.

In regard to this clone: One end of the junction varies from germline; a read error may be responsible. This sequence joins TRBV7-9 and TRBJ2-7; D gene uncertain. CDR3 length: 12 amino acids. Germline assignment: CDR1 SEHNR and CDR2 FQNEAQ (reference sequence). The CDR3 nucleotides read TGTTCCAGCAGCTTATCCTACGACGAGCAGTACTTC. Its translation: CSSSLSYDEQYF.

The chain employs TRBV5-1 and TRBJ2-3, with TRBD1 identical over 7 bases. The CDR3 runs to 16 residues. The trim removed 0 bases at V and 4 bases at J, leaving 8 bases unmatched. Per germline, CDR1 SGHRS and CDR2 YFSETQ. For the CDR3, the DNA is TGCGCCAGCAGCTTGGCCGGGACAGAACAAGCAGATACGCAGTATTTT. Encoded protein: CASSLAGTEQADTQYF.

J is TRBJ1-6 and V is TRBV11-2; D may be TRBD1 (5 bases). V lost 2 bases, J lost 8 bases, and 10 bases lay in between. This CDR3 region has 14 residues. From germline, CDR1 is SGHAT and CDR2 FQNNGV. CDR3 in amino acids: CASSLSLRDSPLHF. The CDR3 DNA reads as TGTGCCAGCAGCTTATCCCTCAGGGATTCACCCCTCCACTTT.

The chain links TRBV5-1 to TRBJ1-2; possibly TRBD1 for D (6 bases). Germline CDR1 reads SGHRS; CDR2 reads YFSETQ. This CDR3 contains 13 residues. Trimming cost V 0 bases and J 8 bases, with 11 bases left between them. The CDR3, as DNA: TGCGCCAGCAGCTTGGTTTCAGGGGAAGGCTACACCTTC. This gives the protein CASSLVSGEGYTF.

This clone was recorded once. CDR3 DNA sequence: TGTGCCAGCAGTTTCCCCGGGACAGCCCTAGAGACCCAGTACTTC. Protein product: CASSFPGTALETQYF. The chain recombines TRBV28 with TRBJ2-5; 7 bases match TRBD1. In germline, CDR1 is MDHEN, CDR2 SYDVKM. The CDR3 has 15 amino acids. J gave up 4 bases and V 3 bases, and 8 bases lay outside the gene matches.

The V gene is TRBV7-2, the J gene TRBJ1-2, with 12 bases lining up with TRBD1. Germline assignment: CDR1 SGHTA and CDR2 FQGNSA. Trimming at V came to 2 bases and at J to 7 bases, leaving 8 bases not matched to a gene. The CDR3 length is 16 residues. Here the CDR3 DNA reads TGTGCCAGCAGCTTATCTCTTGGGACAGGGGGCGGTGGCTACACCTTC. This translates into CASSLSLGTGGGGYTF.

The chain recombines TRBV5-4 with TRBJ2-5; no clear D gene. This CDR3 is 14 amino acids long. Germline V gene data show CDR1 as SGHNT and CDR2 as YYREEE (reference sequence). The V end lost 0 bases, the J end lost 1 base, and 7 bases lay between the germline ends. CDR3 loop: CASSLGGFQETQYF. The CDR3 coding sequence is TGTGCCAGCAGCTTGGGCGGATTCCAAGAGACCCAGTACTTC.

V and J are TRBV4-1 and TRBJ2-5; D is perhaps TRBD1 (6 bases). The J call may be in error: the DNA end matches TRBJ2-7 better. CDR3 length: 15 amino acids. Germline CDR1 MGHRA, CDR2 YSYEKL. The CDR3: CASSQADRSGYEQYF. The DNA for the CDR3 is TGCGCCAGCAGCCAAGCAGACAGGTCCGGGTACGAGCAGTACTTC.

J is TRBJ2-5 and V is TRBV2; possible D gene TRBD2, 5 bases. Looked up from germline, CDR1 is SNHLY and CDR2 is FYNNEI. The CDR3 is made up of 13 amino acids. V lost 5 bases and J 3 bases, leaving 10 bases between the germline ends. The CDR3 DNA reads TGTGCCAGCAGTTTAGGACTGGAAGAGACCCAGTACTTC. Protein: CASSLGLEETQYF.

The chain uses TRBV6-5 and TRBJ1-5; 9 bases align to TRBD1. Germline V gives CDR1 MNHEY, CDR2 SVGAGI. The CDR3 contains 15 residues. J gave up 4 bases and V 6 bases, and 7 bases lay outside the gene matches. The CDR3 DNA reads TGTGCCAGCAGCCCGGGGACAGGGTTTAATCAGCCCCAGCATTTT. Its translation is CASSPGTGFNQPQHF.

V and J are TRBV10-1 and TRBJ2-7, with 8 bases aligning to TRBD2. The CDR3 is made up of 15 amino acids. V shed 0 bases and J 5 bases; nucleotides not matched to a gene: 6. CDR1 WNHNN and CDR2 SYGVQD come from the germline V gene (reference sequence). CDR3 loop: CASSESHGGAHEQYF. CDR3 DNA sequence: TGCGCCAGCAGTGAGTCCCACGGGGGGGCCCACGAGCAGTACTTC.

There are a few counts of this clone. The J gene is TRBJ1-1, the V gene TRBV5-1; possibly TRBD1 for D (5 bases). V lost 4 bases, J lost 8 bases, and 12 bases lay in between. This CDR3 has 12 residues. CDR1 and CDR2 (germline): SGHRS, YFSETQ. The CDR3 is CASSNTGSEAFF. In nucleotides, the CDR3 is TGCGCCAGCAGCAATACAGGATCGGAAGCTTTCTTT.

This chain connects TRBV21-1 to TRBJ1-1. TRBV21-1 is classified as a pseudogene. This CDR3 comprises 11 residues. The CDR3 reads CASRAGSEAFF. CDR3 nucleotides: TGTGCCAGCAGGGCGGGATCTGAAGCTTTCTTT.

This clone is a singleton in its sample. This chain links TRBV6-5 with TRBJ2-3; D remains unclear. The assigned J gene may be wrong: the sequence end matches TRBJ1-5 better. Germline loops: CDR1 MNHEY, CDR2 SVGAGI. CDR3 length: 13 residues. This chain's CDR3 is CASRRTTPDTQHF. DNA of the CDR3: TGTGCCAGCAGGCGGACTACTCCAGATACGCAGCATTTT.

V is TRBV7-9 and J is TRBJ2-5; perhaps TRBD1 as D (6 bases). The CDR3 sequence is 17 residues long. Germline lookup yields CDR1 SEHNR and CDR2 FQNEAQ (reference sequence). V lost 4 bases to trimming and J lost 2 bases, with 20 bases between them. The CDR3 here is CASSSLQGLSLQETQYF. The CDR3, as DNA: TGTGCCAGCAGCTCATTACAGGGATTATCATTACAAGAGACCCAGTACTTC.

The rearrangement joins TRBV29-1 to TRBJ2-1, with D perhaps TRBD1 (5 bases). CDR1 and CDR2 (germline): SQVTM, ANQGSEA. The length of the CDR3 is 13 residues. Trimming removed 1 base at V and 7 bases at J, with 11 bases between. CDR3 in DNA: TGCAGCGTTGAAGGCGGAGACAGAAATGAGCAGTTCTTC. It translates to CSVEGGDRNEQFF.

This clone was picked up a small number of times. The chain combines TRBV6-5 with TRBJ2-7, with TRBD1 matching 8 bases. J gave up 4 bases and V 0 bases, and 8 bases lay outside the gene matches. Germline V CDR1 and CDR2: MNHEY, SVGAGI. This CDR3 region has 16 residues. The CDR3 loop reads CASSYSGRGPQYEQYF. The CDR3 DNA sequence: TGTGCCAGCAGTTACTCCGGCAGGGGGCCTCAGTACGAGCAGTACTTC.

This sequence joins TRBV11-2 and TRBJ1-4; D perhaps matches TRBD1 (5 bases). Per the germline V gene, CDR1 is SGHAT and CDR2 is FQNNGV. Trimming removed 5 bases at V and 3 bases at J, with 16 bases between. The CDR3 is 16 amino acids. The CDR3 region has the DNA TGTGCCAGCAGCCCATCGGCCGCAGGGTCTAATGAAAAACTGTTTTTT. It encodes CASSPSAAGSNEKLFF.

The table lists this clone with a few counts. The chain has TRBV6-5 and TRBJ2-1, with a tentative D call TRBD2 (5 bases). CDR1 is MNHEY and CDR2 is SVGAGI in the germline V gene. Deletions cut 4 bases from V and 7 bases from J, with 20 bases between. This CDR3 is built from 16 residues. The chain's CDR3 is CASSLLGTGTQNEQFF. The CDR3 nucleotides are TGTGCCAGCAGTTTATTAGGAACGGGAACCCAAAATGAGCAGTTCTTC.

The chain is built from TRBV19 and TRBJ1-6; D perhaps matches TRBD1 (6 bases). Germline assignment: CDR1 LNHDA and CDR2 SQIVND (reference sequence). V dropped 5 bases and J dropped 5 bases, with 13 bases sitting between them. The CDR3 is 15 amino acids. CDR3 loop: CASSFRGLDNSPLHF. DNA of the CDR3: TGTGCCAGTAGTTTCAGGGGCTTAGATAATTCACCCCTCCACTTT.

This chain uses TRBV19 with TRBJ1-4; 7 bases are shared with TRBD1. Germline CDR1 and CDR2: LNHDA and SQIVND (reference sequence). This CDR3 spans 15 amino acids. With 5 bases clipped from V and 8 bases from J, the junction kept 11 bases outside the gene matches. In DNA, the CDR3 is TGTGCCAGTAGTCTACCCCGACAGGGCGTGGAAAAACTGTTTTTT. This codes for CASSLPRQGVEKLFF. Combining the CDR3 with reference TRBV19 and TRBJ1-4 gives the whole variable domain DGGITQSPKYLFRKEGQNVTLSCEQNLNHDAMYWYRQDPGQGLRLIYYSQIVNDFQKGDIAEGYSVSREKKESFPLTVTSAQKNPTAFYLCASSLPRQGVEKLFFGSGTQLSVL.

This rearrangement joins TRBV7-9 to TRBJ2-7; possibly TRBD2 for D (5 bases). The CDR3 has 13 residues. V was clipped by 5 bases and J by 4 bases, with 12 bases between them. CDR1 is SEHNR and CDR2 is FQNEAQ in the germline V gene (reference sequence). The CDR3 DNA follows: TGTGCCAGCAGCAACACGGGGTCTTACGAGCAGTACTTC. This encodes CASSNTGSYEQYF. Full variable domain (remainder filled in from reference TRBV7-9 and TRBJ2-7): DTGVSQNPRHKITKRGQNVTFRCDPISEHNRLYWYRQTLGQGPEFLTYFQNEAQLEKSRLLSDRFSAERPKGSFSTLEIQRTEQGDSAMYLCASSNTGSYEQYFGPGTRLTVT.

This rearrangement joins TRBV27 to TRBJ1-4; D perhaps matches TRBD1 (6 bases). Per germline, CDR1 MNHEY and CDR2 SMNVEV (reference sequence). The CDR3 has 14 residues. Trimming removed 3 bases from V and 7 bases from J, with 12 bases in between. CDR3 in amino acids: CASSLVTGAEKLFF. The CDR3, as DNA: TGTGCCAGCAGTTTGGTGACAGGAGCTGAAAAACTGTTTTTT.

The rearrangement joins TRBV30 to TRBJ1-2; D unclear. This CDR3 has 13 residues. Germline assignment: CDR1 GTSNPN and CDR2 SVGIG (reference sequence). Trimming took off 0 bases at V and 4 bases at J, with 9 bases between the two ends. CDR3 residues: CAWSVPGPYGYTF. CDR3 nucleotide sequence: TGTGCCTGGAGTGTCCCAGGTCCCTATGGCTACACCTTC.

This clone has only a few counts. This rearrangement joins TRBV15 to TRBJ2-1; D is unclear. Germline CDR1 LNHNV, CDR2 YYDKDF (reference sequence). This CDR3 spans 12 amino acids. Deletions cut 6 bases from V and 10 bases from J, with 13 bases between. DNA of the CDR3: TGTGCCACCAGGGAGAGTAAGGAGGAGCAGTTCTTC. It yields the protein CATRESKEEQFF.

The genes are TRBV19 and TRBJ2-1; maybe TRBD2 (6 bases). Trimming left V 7 bases short and J 2 bases short, with 12 bases between. CDR3 length equals 14 residues. CDR1 and CDR2 from the germline V gene are LNHDA and SQIVND (reference sequence). The DNA of the CDR3 is TGTGCCAGTACCGGGACTCCTGCCTACAATGAGCAGTTCTTC. It codes for CASTGTPAYNEQFF.

V gene TRBV11-2 combines with J gene TRBJ2-1; D is possibly TRBD2 (5 bases). The germline V and J ends were trimmed by 1 base and 5 bases, with 15 bases remaining between them. The CDR3 runs to 16 residues. The germline gives CDR1 SGHAT, CDR2 FQNNGV. The chain's CDR3 is CASSLGIREPDNEQFF. The CDR3 DNA reads TGTGCCAGCAGCTTAGGTATCCGGGAACCCGACAATGAGCAGTTCTTC.

V usage is TRBV7-2 and J usage is TRBJ2-3, with TRBD2 identical over 13 bases. The CDR3 is 16 amino acids. CDR1 is SGHTA, CDR2 FQGNSA, per germline. The V segment lost 5 bases and the J segment 6 bases; nucleotides outside the gene matches: 8. This CDR3 reads CASSRTSGGLMDTQYF. CDR3 sequence (DNA): TGTGCCAGCAGCAGGACTAGCGGGGGCCTGATGGATACGCAGTATTTT.

The chain is built from TRBV28 and TRBJ2-1; D is possibly TRBD1 (6 bases). The germline V gene encodes CDR1 MDHEN and CDR2 SYDVKM. V dropped 3 bases and J dropped 3 bases, with 12 bases sitting between them. The CDR3 is 15 amino acids. CDR3 loop: CASSLFGGHYNEQFF. In nucleotides, the CDR3 is TGTGCCAGCAGTTTGTTTGGGGGCCACTACAATGAGCAGTTCTTC.

The chain combines TRBV15 with TRBJ2-7, with D possibly TRBD1 on 6 matching bases. Germline lookup yields CDR1 LNHNV and CDR2 YYDKDF (reference sequence). V dropped 1 base and J dropped 6 bases, with 10 bases sitting between them. The CDR3 is 13 residues long. CDR3 residues: CATSRVSGAEQYF. Here the CDR3 DNA reads TGTGCCACCAGCAGAGTATCAGGGGCCGAGCAGTACTTC.

In its sample, this clone was seen a few times. J is TRBJ2-1 and V is TRBV14, with D perhaps TRBD1 (5 bases). Per the germline V gene, CDR1 is SGHDN and CDR2 is FVKESK. The CDR3 spans 12 residues. Deletions cut 0 bases from V and 14 bases from J, with 11 bases between. CDR3 residues: CASSQDRATEFF. The CDR3 DNA is TGTGCCAGCAGCCAAGATAGGGCGACAGAGTTCTTC.